This TCR beta chain was found in a study of T cell changes during pregnancy in multiple sclerosis (dated by TCRdb to between 2017 and 2020). For context, the study as a whole: Changes in the T cell repertoire over the course of pregnancy were examined in this study in women with multiple sclerosis.

Libraries were made using the immunoSEQ multiplex PCR assay. TCRdb provides this immuneACCESS table in a form limited to in-frame rearrangements. Some clones are lacking; in checked studies, under half of them reflect an unresolved V gene, and why the rest are absent is not known. Present in this sample are 90,000 or so clones, 94% of which were seen just once. The ten top clones hold about 1.6% of the sample. Notes on this clone: What this receptor recognizes is not known. No much larger clone is present one base from it, and per-base qualities are unavailable.

Via the germline V gene, CDR1 is SQVTM and CDR2 ANQGSEA. The CDR3 goes from the cysteine to the phenylalanine over 12 residues. The DNA shown is the 36-base CDR3, in frame from base 1. The material sequenced was peripheral blood, taken after pregnancy. Recombination linked TRBV29-1 to TRBJ2-5; 8 bases in the middle match TRBD2. The DNA end is a closer match to TRBJ2-7, so the J assignment may be wrong. The clonotype originates from a female donor in good health, enrolled as a control in a pregnancy study. At the DNA level, the sequence is TGCAGCGTTGTAGCGGGAAACTACGAGCAGTACTTC. The encoded protein is CSVVAGNYEQYF.